The clone carrying this T cell receptor (beta chain) was detected only a few times. Its antigen is undetermined. Time point given: healthy volunteer bleed at 2 weeks. Unfractionated whole blood was the source of the extracted total RNA. The data stem from a study of human T cells and chemical hapten exposure. The study, taken as a whole, reports: Sensitizing to DPC left TCRs with a frequency above 1 in 1000 unaltered.

Individual cDNA molecules had unique molecular identifiers attached to them by the library. In TCRdb, the RACE reads were re-called with MiXCR into one record per CDR3 protein. Here the sample spans around 130,000 distinct CDR3 sequences, about 9% being singletons. The specimen was whole blood. This receptor was identified in a male donor in good health. Some clones in this sample may be carry-over from other donors' samples.

CDR3: CASSPGRVQETQYF. The DNA for the CDR3 is TGTGCCAGCAGTCCGGGACGGGTTCAAGAGACCCAGTACTTC. The chain joins TRBV12-3 or TRBV12-4 to TRBJ2-5; possibly TRBD1 or TRBD2 for D (5 bases each). The V end was cut by 5 bases, the J end by 2 bases, with 12 bases between. This CDR3 region has 14 residues.